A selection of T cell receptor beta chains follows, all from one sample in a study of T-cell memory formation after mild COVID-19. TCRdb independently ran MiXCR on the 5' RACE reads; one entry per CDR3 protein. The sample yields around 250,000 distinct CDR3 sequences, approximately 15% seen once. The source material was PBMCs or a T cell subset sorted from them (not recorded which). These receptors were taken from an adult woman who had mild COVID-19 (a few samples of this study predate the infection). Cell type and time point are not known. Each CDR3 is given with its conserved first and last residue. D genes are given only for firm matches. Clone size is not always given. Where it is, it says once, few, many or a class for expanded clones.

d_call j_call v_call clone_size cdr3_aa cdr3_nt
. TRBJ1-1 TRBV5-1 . CASRPGAGNTEAFF TGCGCCAGCAGACCGGGGGCTGGGAACACTGAAGCTTTCTTT
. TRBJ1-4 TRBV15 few CATSRDYGRGEKLFF TGTGCCACCAGCAGAGATTATGGCAGGGGTGAAAAACTGTTTTTT
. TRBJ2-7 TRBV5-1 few CASSLPQGSLYEQYF TGCGCCAGCAGCTTACCCCAGGGGAGCCTCTACGAGCAGTACTTC
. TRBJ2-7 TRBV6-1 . CASSEGLSVTYEQYF TGTGCCAGCAGTGAAGGATTGTCTGTAACCTACGAGCAGTACTTC
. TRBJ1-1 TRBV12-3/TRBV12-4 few CASTLSGMNTEAFF TGTGCCAGCACCCTATCGGGGATGAACACTGAAGCTTTCTTT
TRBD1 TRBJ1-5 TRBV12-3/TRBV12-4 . CASSTEQGHRQPQHF TGTGCCAGCAGTACAGAACAGGGGCACCGGCAGCCCCAGCATTTT
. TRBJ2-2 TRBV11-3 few CASTPGGGTGELFF TGTGCCAGCACCCCAGGTGGGGGAACCGGGGAGCTGTTTTTT
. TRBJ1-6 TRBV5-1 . CASSSSAGSSYNSPLHF TGCGCCAGCAGCTCTTCTGCAGGGAGCTCCTATAATTCACCCCTCCACTTT
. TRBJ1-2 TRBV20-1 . CRGGPGATNYGYTF TGCAGGGGGGGACCGGGTGCAACTAACTATGGCTACACCTTC
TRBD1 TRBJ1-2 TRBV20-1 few CSAGQGHYGYTF TGCAGTGCTGGACAGGGCCACTATGGCTACACCTTC
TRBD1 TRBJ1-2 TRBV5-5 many CASSLSGTEYGYTF TGTGCCAGCAGCTTGTCTGGGACAGAGTATGGCTACACCTTC
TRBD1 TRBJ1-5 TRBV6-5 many CATGGSNQPQHF TGTGCCACAGGGGGTAGCAATCAGCCCCAGCATTTT
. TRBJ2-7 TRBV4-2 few CASSHSRDSYYEQYF TGTGCCAGCAGCCACTCCCGAGACAGTTACTACGAGCAGTACTTC
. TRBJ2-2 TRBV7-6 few CATQRDWGTTGELFF TGTGCCACACAAAGGGACTGGGGGACCACCGGGGAGCTGTTTTTT
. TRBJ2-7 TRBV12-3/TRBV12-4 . CASSSQILGSSYEQYF TGTGCCAGCAGTTCTCAAATACTGGGGAGCTCCTACGAGCAGTACTTC
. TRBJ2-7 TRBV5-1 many CASSLLLALTTGRWEQYF TGCGCCAGCAGCTTGCTACTAGCCCTTACGACGGGGCGGTGGGAGCAGTACTTC
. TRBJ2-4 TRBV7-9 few CASSHQGEDIQYF TGTGCCAGCAGCCACCAAGGGGAGGACATTCAGTACTTC
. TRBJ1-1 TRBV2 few CASTLRWGSRNTEAFF TGTGCCAGCACTCTAAGGTGGGGCAGCAGGAACACTGAAGCTTTCTTT
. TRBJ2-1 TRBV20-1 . CSARGYDRYNEQFF TGCAGTGCTAGAGGCTACGACAGGTACAATGAGCAGTTCTTC
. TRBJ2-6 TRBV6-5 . CASSYSIPRPGAPGANVLTF TGTGCCAGCAGTTACTCGATTCCCCGACCAGGGGCGCCTGGGGCCAACGTCCTGACTTTC
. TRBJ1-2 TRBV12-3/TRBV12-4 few CASSHGPARGYTF TGTGCCAGCAGCCACGGGCCAGCGAGAGGCTACACCTTC
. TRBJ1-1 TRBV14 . CASSQERLGSTEAFF TGTGCCAGCAGCCAAGAAAGGTTAGGGAGCACTGAAGCTTTCTTT
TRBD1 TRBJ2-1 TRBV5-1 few CASTPGQGYEQFF TGCGCCAGTACCCCGGGACAGGGTTATGAGCAGTTCTTC
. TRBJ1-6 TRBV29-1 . CSVARDTNSPLHF TGCAGCGTTGCGCGGGACACCAATTCACCCCTCCACTTT
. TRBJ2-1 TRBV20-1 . CSALSRLRNEQFF TGCAGTGCTCTTAGCCGGCTCCGAAATGAGCAGTTCTTC
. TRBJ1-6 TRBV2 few CASSLGSLFYF TGTGCCAGCAGTCTGGGCTCCTTATTTTACTTT
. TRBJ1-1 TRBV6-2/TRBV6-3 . CASSHPRDTPSQAFF TGTGCCAGCAGTCACCCCCGGGACACCCCTTCGCAGGCTTTCTTT
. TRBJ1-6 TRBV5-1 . CASSLNSRSPLHF TGCGCCAGCAGCTTAAATTCTAGGTCACCCCTCCACTTT
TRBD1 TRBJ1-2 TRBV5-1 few CASSLEGAVRSYGYTF TGCGCCAGCAGCTTGGAGGGGGCAGTGCGGAGCTATGGCTACACCTTC
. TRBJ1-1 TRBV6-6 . CASSRTTGDTEAFF TGTGCCAGCAGTCGGACGACAGGAGATACTGAAGCTTTCTTT
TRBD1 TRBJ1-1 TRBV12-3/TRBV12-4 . CASTPGQRNTEAFF TGTGCCAGCACCCCGGGACAGAGAAATACTGAAGCTTTCTTT
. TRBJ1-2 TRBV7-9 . CASSQGRDGYTF TGTGCCAGCAGCCAGGGGCGGGATGGCTACACCTTC
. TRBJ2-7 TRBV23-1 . CASRPGPDSYEQYF TGCGCCAGCAGACCCGGGCCTGACTCCTACGAGCAGTACTTC
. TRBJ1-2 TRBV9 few CASSVTLDYGYTF TGTGCCAGCAGCGTAACACTTGACTATGGCTACACCTTC
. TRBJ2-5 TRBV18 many CASSPPTPPGETQYF TGTGCCAGCTCACCGCCGACTCCCCCGGGGGAGACCCAGTACTTC
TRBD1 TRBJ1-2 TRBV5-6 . CASSLGTGDRYGYTF TGTGCCAGCAGCTTGGGGACAGGGGATCGGTATGGCTACACCTTC
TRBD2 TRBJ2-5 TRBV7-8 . CASSPPRGVAGVETQYF TGTGCCAGCAGCCCACCGAGGGGGGTAGCGGGAGTTGAGACCCAGTACTTC
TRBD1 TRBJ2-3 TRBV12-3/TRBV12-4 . CASSQGAGTDTQYF TGTGCCAGCAGCCAGGGGGCAGGAACAGATACGCAGTATTTT
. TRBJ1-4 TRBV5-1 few CASSLAGNGEKLFF TGCGCCAGCAGCTTAGCGGGGAACGGTGAAAAACTGTTTTTT
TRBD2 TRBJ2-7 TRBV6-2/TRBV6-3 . CASSRIPSGGSYEQYF TGTGCCAGCAGTCGAATCCCTAGCGGGGGATCCTACGAGCAGTACTTC
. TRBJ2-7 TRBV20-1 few CSARFSQGGIYEQYF TGCAGTGCTAGATTCTCCCAAGGCGGGATCTACGAGCAGTACTTC
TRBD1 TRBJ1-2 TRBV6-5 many CASRSPGQTNYGYTF TGTGCCAGCAGATCTCCGGGACAGACTAACTATGGCTACACCTTC
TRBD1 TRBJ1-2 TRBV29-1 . CSVRTGPTLYGYTF TGCAGCGTGAGGACAGGCCCGACCCTCTATGGCTACACCTTC
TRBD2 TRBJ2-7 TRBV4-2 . CASSPTSDGSYEQYF TGTGCCAGCAGCCCAACTAGCGACGGGTCCTACGAGCAGTACTTC
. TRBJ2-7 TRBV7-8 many CASSLAAGAEQYF TGTGCCAGCAGCTTAGCGGCCGGGGCCGAGCAGTACTTC
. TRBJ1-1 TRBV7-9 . CASSLQGRGNTEAFF TGTGCCAGCAGCTTGCAAGGCAGGGGGAACACTGAAGCTTTCTTT